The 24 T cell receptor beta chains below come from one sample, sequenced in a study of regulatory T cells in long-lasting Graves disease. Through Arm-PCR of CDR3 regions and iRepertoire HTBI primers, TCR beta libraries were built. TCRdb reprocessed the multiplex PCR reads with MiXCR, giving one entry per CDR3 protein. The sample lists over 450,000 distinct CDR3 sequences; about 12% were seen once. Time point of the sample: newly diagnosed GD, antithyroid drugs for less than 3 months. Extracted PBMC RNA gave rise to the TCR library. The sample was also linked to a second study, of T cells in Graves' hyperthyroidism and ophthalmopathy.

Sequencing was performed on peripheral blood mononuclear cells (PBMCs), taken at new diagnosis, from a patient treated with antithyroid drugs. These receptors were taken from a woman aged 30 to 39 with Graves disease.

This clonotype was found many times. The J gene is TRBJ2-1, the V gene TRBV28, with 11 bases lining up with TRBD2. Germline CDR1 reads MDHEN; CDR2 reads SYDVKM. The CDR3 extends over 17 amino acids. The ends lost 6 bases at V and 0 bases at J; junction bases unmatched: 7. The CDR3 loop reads CASRSSSGRSSYNEQFF. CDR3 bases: TGTGCCAGCAGATCGTCTAGCGGGAGGAGCTCCTACAATGAGCAGTTCTTC.

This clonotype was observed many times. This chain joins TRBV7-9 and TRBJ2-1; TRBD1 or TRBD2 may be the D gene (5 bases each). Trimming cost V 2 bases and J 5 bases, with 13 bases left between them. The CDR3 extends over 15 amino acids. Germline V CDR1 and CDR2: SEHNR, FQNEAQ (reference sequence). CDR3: CASSLKGSADNEQFF. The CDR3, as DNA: TGTGCCAGCAGCTTAAAGGGGTCAGCGGACAATGAGCAGTTCTTC.

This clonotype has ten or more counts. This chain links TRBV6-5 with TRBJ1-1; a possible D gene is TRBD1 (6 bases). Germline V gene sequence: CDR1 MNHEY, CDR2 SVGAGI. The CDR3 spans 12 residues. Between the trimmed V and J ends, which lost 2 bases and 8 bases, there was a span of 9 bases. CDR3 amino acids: CASSYPRGEAFF. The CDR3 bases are TGTGCCAGCAGTTACCCGAGGGGGGAAGCTTTCTTT.

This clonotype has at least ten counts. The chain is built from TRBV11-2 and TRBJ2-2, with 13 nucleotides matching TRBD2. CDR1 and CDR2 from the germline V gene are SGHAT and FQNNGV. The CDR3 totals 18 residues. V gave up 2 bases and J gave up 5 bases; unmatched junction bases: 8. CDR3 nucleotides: TGTGCCAGCAGCTTACTCTTCGGACTAGCGGGAGAGACCGGGGAGCTGTTTTTT. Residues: CASSLLFGLAGETGELFF.

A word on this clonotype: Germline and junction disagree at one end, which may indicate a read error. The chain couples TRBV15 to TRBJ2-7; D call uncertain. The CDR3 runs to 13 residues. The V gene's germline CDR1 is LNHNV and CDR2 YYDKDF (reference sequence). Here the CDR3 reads CATSSLSSDEQYF. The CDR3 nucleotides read TGTGCCACCAGCAGTCTTAGCTCCGACGAGCAGTACTTC.

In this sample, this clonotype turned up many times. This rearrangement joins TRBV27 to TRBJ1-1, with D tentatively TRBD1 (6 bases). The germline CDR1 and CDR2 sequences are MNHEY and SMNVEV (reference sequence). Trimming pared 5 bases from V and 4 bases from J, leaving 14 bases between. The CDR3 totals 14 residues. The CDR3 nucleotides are TGTGCCAGCAGTACACGGGGGCAGGTCACTGAAGCTTTCTTT. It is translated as CASSTRGQVTEAFF.

CDR3 amino acids: CASLDPGEAGGNTIYF. CDR3 in DNA: TGTGCCAGTCTGGACCCAGGGGAGGCTGGCGGAAACACCATATATTTT. The rearrangement links TRBV6-1 to TRBJ1-3; D is perhaps TRBD1 (6 bases). Deletions cut 9 bases from V and 4 bases from J, with 22 bases between. Germline CDR1 and CDR2: MNHNS and SASEGT. CDR3 length: 16 amino acids.

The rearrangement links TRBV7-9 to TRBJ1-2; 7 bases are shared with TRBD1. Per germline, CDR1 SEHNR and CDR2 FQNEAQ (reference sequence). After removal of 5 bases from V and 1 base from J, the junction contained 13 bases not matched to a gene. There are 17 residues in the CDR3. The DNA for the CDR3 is TGTGCCAGCAGCCTAATTACAGGGGCGGTACTTAACTATGGCTACACCTTC. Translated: CASSLITGAVLNYGYTF.

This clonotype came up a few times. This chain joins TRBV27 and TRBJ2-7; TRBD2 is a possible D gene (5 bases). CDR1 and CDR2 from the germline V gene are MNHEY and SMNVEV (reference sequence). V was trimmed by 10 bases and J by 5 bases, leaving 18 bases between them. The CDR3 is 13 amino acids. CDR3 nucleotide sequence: TGTGCCATCCCGGACTCGGGATATCACGAGCAGTACTTC. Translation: CAIPDSGYHEQYF.

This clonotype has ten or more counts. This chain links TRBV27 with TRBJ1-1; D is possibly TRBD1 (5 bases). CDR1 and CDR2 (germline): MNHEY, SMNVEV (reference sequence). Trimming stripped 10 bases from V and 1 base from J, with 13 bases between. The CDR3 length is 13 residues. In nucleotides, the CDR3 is TGTGCCACAGTGGGGCACACGAACACTGAAGCTTTCTTT. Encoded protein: CATVGHTNTEAFF.

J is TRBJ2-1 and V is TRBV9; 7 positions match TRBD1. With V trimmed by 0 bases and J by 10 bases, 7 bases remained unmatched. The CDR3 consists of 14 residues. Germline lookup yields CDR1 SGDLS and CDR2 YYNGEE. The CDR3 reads CASSVGTGAREQFF. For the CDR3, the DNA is TGTGCCAGCAGCGTAGGAACAGGGGCACGGGAGCAGTTCTTC.

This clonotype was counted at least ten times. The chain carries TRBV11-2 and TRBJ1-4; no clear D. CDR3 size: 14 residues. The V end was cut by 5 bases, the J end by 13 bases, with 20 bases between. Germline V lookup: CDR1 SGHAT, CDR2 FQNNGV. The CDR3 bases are TGTGCCAGCAGCCAAGGAGGACCCCCGGGCACACTGTTTTTT. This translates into CASSQGGPPGTLFF.

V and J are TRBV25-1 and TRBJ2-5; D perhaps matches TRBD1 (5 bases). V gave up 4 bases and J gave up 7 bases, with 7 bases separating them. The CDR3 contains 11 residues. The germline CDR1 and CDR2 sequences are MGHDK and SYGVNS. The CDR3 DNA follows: TGTGCCAGCAGTGGTCAGGGGACCCAGTACTTC. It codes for CASSGQGTQYF.

CDR3 bases: TGTGCCAGCAGTTACCCAGGGGTTGAGCAGTACTTC. Residues: CASSYPGVEQYF. The chain couples TRBV6-5 to TRBJ2-7, with D perhaps matching TRBD1 (6 bases). Germline V gives CDR1 MNHEY, CDR2 SVGAGI. Trimming cost V 2 bases and J 7 bases, with 9 bases left between them. CDR3 length: 12 amino acids.

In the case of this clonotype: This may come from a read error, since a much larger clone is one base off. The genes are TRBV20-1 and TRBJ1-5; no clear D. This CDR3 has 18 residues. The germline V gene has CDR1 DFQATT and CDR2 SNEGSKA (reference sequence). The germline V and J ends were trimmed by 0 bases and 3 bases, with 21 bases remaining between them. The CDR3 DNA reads TGCAGTGCTAGAGATATGGGCTTCGACCCATCTACCAATCAGCCCCAGCATTTT. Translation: CSARDMGFDPSTNQPQHF.

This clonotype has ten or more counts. The CDR3 region is CASSLYPPRGDYGYTF. CDR3 bases: TGTGCCAGCAGCTTATATCCCCCCAGGGGAGACTATGGCTACACCTTC. V usage is TRBV11-2 and J usage is TRBJ1-2; D is possibly TRBD1 (6 bases). Germline CDR1 SGHAT, CDR2 FQNNGV. V dropped 2 bases and J dropped 3 bases, with 16 bases sitting between them. CDR3 length: 16 amino acids.

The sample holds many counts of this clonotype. The chain's CDR3 is CASNLGDYGYTF. The CDR3 DNA reads as TGTGCCAGCAATCTCGGGGACTATGGCTACACCTTC. The chain links TRBV6-1 to TRBJ1-2, with no clear D. The V gene lost 7 bases and the J gene lost 3 bases, with 9 bases spanning the gap. In germline, CDR1 is MNHNS, CDR2 SASEGT. This CDR3 comprises 12 residues.

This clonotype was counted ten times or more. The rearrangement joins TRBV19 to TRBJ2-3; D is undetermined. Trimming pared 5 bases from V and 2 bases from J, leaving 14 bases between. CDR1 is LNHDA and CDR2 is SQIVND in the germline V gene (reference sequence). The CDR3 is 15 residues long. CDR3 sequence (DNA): TGTGCCAGTAGTTCAAGAGCTGTGTTCACAGATACGCAGTATTTT. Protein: CASSSRAVFTDTQYF.

The CDR3: CASSSSGQGGMAFF. The CDR3 bases are TGTGCCAGCAGTTCCTCGGGACAGGGAGGTATGGCTTTCTTT. This sequence joins TRBV6-2 or TRBV6-3 and TRBJ1-1; 9 bases line up with TRBD1. Per germline, CDR1 MNHEY and CDR2 SVGEGT. CDR3 length: 14 amino acids. V shed 4 bases, J shed 11 bases, and the junction held 11 bases outside the gene matches.

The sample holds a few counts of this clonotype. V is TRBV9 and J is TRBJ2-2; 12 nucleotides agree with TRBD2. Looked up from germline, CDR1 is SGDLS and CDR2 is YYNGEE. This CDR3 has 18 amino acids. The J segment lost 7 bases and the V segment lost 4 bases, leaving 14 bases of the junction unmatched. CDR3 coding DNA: TGTGCCAGCAGCCTCAGGGGAGCTAGCGGGAGGGCCAACGGGGAGCTGTTTTTT. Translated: CASSLRGASGRANGELFF.

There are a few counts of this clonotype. CDR3 protein: CASSIATTGYNEQFF. CDR3 bases: TGTGCCAGTAGTATAGCTACAACAGGTTACAATGAGCAGTTCTTC. The chain uses TRBV19 and TRBJ2-1; tentative D call: TRBD1 (5 bases). Per germline, CDR1 LNHDA and CDR2 SQIVND (reference sequence). The CDR3 spans 15 residues. Trimming removed 1 base from V and 4 bases from J, with 11 bases in between.

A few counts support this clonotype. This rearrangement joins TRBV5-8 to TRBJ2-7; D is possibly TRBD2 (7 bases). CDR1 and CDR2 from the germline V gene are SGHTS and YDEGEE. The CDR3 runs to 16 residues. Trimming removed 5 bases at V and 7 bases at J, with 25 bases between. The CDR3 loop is CASRFRIRGALGEQYF. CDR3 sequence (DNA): TGTGCCAGCAGATTTAGAATACGGGGGGCGCTGGGGGAGCAGTACTTC.

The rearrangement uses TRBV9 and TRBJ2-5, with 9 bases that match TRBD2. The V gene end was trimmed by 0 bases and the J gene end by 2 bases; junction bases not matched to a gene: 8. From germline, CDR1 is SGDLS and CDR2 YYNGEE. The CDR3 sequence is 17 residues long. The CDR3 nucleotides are TGTGCCAGCAGCGTAGGAAAGAGGACTAGCGTACAAGAGACCCAGTACTTC. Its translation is CASSVGKRTSVQETQYF. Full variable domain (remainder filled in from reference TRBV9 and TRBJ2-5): DSGVTQTPKHLITATGQRVTLRCSPRSGDLSVYWYQQSLDQGLQFLIQYYNGEERAKGNILERFSAQQFPDLHSELNLSSLELGDSALYFCASSVGKRTSVQETQYFGPGTRLLVL.

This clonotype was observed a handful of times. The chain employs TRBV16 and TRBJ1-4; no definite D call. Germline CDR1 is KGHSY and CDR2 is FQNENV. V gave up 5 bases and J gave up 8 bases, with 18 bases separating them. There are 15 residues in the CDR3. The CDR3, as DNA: TGTGCCAGCAGCGCGGAGCTAAGAGAAAGCGAAAAACTGTTTTTT. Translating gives CASSAELRESEKLFF.